The sample holds one count of the clone carrying this T cell receptor (beta chain). Deletions cut 3 bases from V and 3 bases from J, with 17 bases between. This CDR3 has 17 amino acids. Germline CDR1 is MNHEY and CDR2 is SMNVEV (reference sequence). The data belong to a study of blood T cell repertoires in COVID-19. The assay was immunoSEQ multiplex PCR, and TCRdb's table has in-frame clones only and misses some. The sample yields about 400,000 clones, 80% to 90% seen once. The TCR comes from a man aged 35-49 years with acute or convalescent COVID-19. The sample was peripheral blood. V gene TRBV27 combines with J gene TRBJ2-2; possibly TRBD1 for D (5 bases). Here the CDR3 reads CASSFFARADDTGELFF. CDR3 DNA sequence: TGTGCCAGCAGTTTTTTTGCCAGGGCCGATGACACCGGGGAGCTGTTTTTT.